This T cell receptor (beta chain) was profiled in a study of blood T cell repertoires in COVID-19 (dated by TCRdb to about 2020). Study-wide context: Collaborator samples came from the United States, Italy and Spain and covered acute and convalescent phases of COVID-19. The samples were drawn from the first 160 participants of the ongoing ImmuneRACE study and from under 1,500 subjects provided by 6 global collaborators. Where available, HLA class I and class II types were taken from metadata supplied by the sample provider and were not determined by assay-based typing. The prospective study material was composed of cDNA or gDNA derived from T cells, B-cell-depleted T cells, or PBMCs. A de-identified subject ID, COVID-19 status, age in years and sex were almost always included in the sample metadata. Deeply sampled blood TCRbeta repertoires from subjects exposed to, actively infected with, or recovered from COVID-19 were included in the dataset. The repertoires were released in a freely available public database meant as a resource for research on the immune response to SARS-CoV-2. General findings and caveats noted by the study authors: How much clinical and demographic metadata was included differed by source and by participant, and the metadata was provided uncurated.

TCRbeta CDR3 regions were amplified from genomic DNA by means of the immunoSEQ Assay, a bias-controlled multiplex PCR. The original pipeline was this. The number of nucleated cells in each sample was estimated by amplification of reference gene primers within the assay. To quantify the absolute abundance of each unique TCRbeta CDR3 rearrangement, sequence reads were collapsed and filtered. For each sample, productive Simpson clonality was calculated by taking the square root of Simpson's diversity index across productive rearrangements. TCRdb took over this immuneACCESS table, retaining in-frame rearrangements with V and J assigned. Such tables are incomplete; in checked studies, under half of the missing clones stem from an unresolved V gene, and the remainder is unexplained. D and trimming were read from the DNA, whereas the V and J calls and clone size are those reported in that table. The sample profile shows roughly 90,000 clones; 75% to 85% of them were found once. 10% to 13% of the sample rests with the top ten.

The collaborating institutions used their own protocols to collect whole blood in K2EDTA tubes. Collaborator samples were shipped for TCRbeta analysis as frozen whole blood, isolated PBMCs, or DNA extracted from either sample type. As concerns this clone: Which antigen it targets is not known. No base quality information exists; no much larger clone differs at one position.

The CDR3 goes from the cysteine to the phenylalanine over 14 residues. The read is trimmed to its CDR3 DNA, 42 bases read in frame from base 1. Based on the germline V gene, the CDR1 and CDR2 sequences are MDHEN and SYDVKM. Deletion took 8 bases off V and 9 bases off J, with a span of 20 bases between the germline ends. Recombination joined TRBV28 with TRBJ1-5, with TRBD1 perhaps the D gene, on 6 matching bases. The TCR comes from a woman aged 70-85 years with acute or convalescent COVID-19. The specimen was peripheral blood. The bases read TGTGCCAGCGGGTGGGGGGGCGCAATCAGGCCCCAGCATTTT. Translated, it gives CASGWGGAIRPQHF.